This T cell receptor (beta chain) was recorded in a study of PD-L1 blockade in urothelial cancer (dated by TCRdb to between 2016 and 2019). Background on the whole study: All patients started therapy in about 2014 and received atezolizumab 1,200 mg intravenously every 3 weeks. About 85% of the roughly 29 patients were identified as males with urothelial cancer of bladder origin, and a prior smoking history was reported by 18 of 29 patients. An ECOG performance status of 0 or 1 was recorded for the patients, and 0 to 3 prior chemotherapy regimens had been received by the patients. Blood samples were analyzed 3 weeks after the start of treatment (second dose) and 6 weeks after the start of treatment. Blood samples yielded a median of roughly 150,000 T cells and some 80,000 unique TCRs, with median clonality approximately 0.08. The study, an exploratory multi-omic analysis, examined somatic, immune and clinical correlates of response to PD-L1 blockade with atezolizumab in urothelial cancer. Pretreatment tumor samples, along with matched peripheral blood serially collected before and after atezolizumab treatment, were subjected to TCR sequencing. Durable clinical benefit was defined as a progression-free survival longer than 6 months, and TCR features were additionally tested against progression-free survival and overall survival. In the same patients, whole exome sequencing and RNA sequencing of pretreatment tumors were performed in addition to TCR sequencing. Fewer than ten patients achieved durable clinical benefit and approximately 19 did not. Under 30 patients had pretreatment blood TCR-seq, about 25 had at least one posttreatment blood collection, and about 25 had tumor TCR-seq.

V loses 5 bases, J loses 7 bases, and the germline ends lie 12 bases apart. As encoded in the germline V gene, CDR1 is LGHNT while CDR2 is FRNRAP. The CDR3 contains 12 residues, cysteine and phenylalanine counted. The CDR3 DNA has 36 bases and is translated from base 1. This specimen's time point label, interpreted: pretreatment peripheral blood. The cohort comprised around 30 patients with locally advanced or metastatic urothelial carcinoma treated at Memorial Sloan Kettering on a trial protocol. Peripheral blood mononuclear cells were collected pretreatment and during treatment, with between 1 and 8 total time points per patient. The Qiagen DNeasy Blood extraction kit was used to purify genomic DNA from total PBMCs and tumor samples. PBMCs were collected pretreatment and during treatment and were isolated and stored as previously described. This clone has only one observation. No cognate antigen has been identified for it. Per-base qualities were not stored, and no clone one base away is much larger.

Study-wide findings and limitations: Improved progression-free and overall survival was associated with having pretreatment peripheral blood TCR clonality below the median. Because of the small sample size (n ≈ 27) and the many exploratory analyses performed, the results are intended to be regarded as hypothesis-generating. Patients with durable benefit showed greater expansion of tumor-associated TCR clones in peripheral blood 3 weeks after starting treatment (n of about 22, p = 0.022).

To estimate absolute template abundance from read counts, synthetic TCR analog templates were spiked into each PCR. The immunoSEQ assay was used to amplify TCRbeta CDR3 regions from genomic DNA with bias-controlled V and J gene primers. Sequencing of rearranged TCRbeta segments was performed at approximately 20X coverage. Concerning the study's data processing: Sequencing errors were corrected by clustering and CDR3s were annotated against IMGT to assign V, D and J genes. Out-of-frame and stop-codon sequences were excluded, and only productive TCRbeta rearrangements were used in downstream analyses. Clonality was computed as one minus Shannon entropy normalized by the log of the number of unique productive sequences. Clones differing between time points or between blood and tumor were identified using Fisher's exact test with Benjamini-Hochberg correction, with an adjusted p below 0.01 applied as the threshold. TCRdb mirrors the immuneACCESS table, restricted to in-frame sequences. Some clones are absent from its copies; in checked studies, under half trace to an unresolved V gene, and the reason for the others is unknown. Clone size and the V and J calls come from that table; the DNA yielded D and trimming. Recorded for this sample are 30,000 to 40,000 clones; just under 85% of them occurred a single time. The ten most abundant clones make up around 15% of the sample.

Here the sequenced sample was PBMCs, taken around atezolizumab (anti-PD-L1) treatment. The chain uses TRBV12-5 and TRBJ2-7, with the D gene too uncertain to name. This TCR was recovered from an older man with urothelial cancer. The DNA reads as follows: TGTGCTAGTGGTCCAACCAACCTAGAGCAGTACTTC. This yields the protein CASGPTNLEQYF.